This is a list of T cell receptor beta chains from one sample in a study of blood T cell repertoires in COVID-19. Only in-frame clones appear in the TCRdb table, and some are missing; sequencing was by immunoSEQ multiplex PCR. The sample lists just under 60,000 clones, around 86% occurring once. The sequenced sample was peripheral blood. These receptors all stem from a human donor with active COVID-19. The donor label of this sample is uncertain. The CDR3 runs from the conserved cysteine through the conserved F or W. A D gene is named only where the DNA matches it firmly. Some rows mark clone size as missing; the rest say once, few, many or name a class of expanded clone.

CDR3 DNA: TGTGCCAGCAGGTGGGACAGGGGGTCCTACGAGCAGTACTTC; CDR3 protein: CASRWDRGSYEQYF; J gene: TRBJ2-7; D gene: TRBD1; V gene: TRBV6-5; CDR3 length: 14; clone size: NA
CDR3 DNA: TGTGCCAGCAGCTATGGGGGGGCCAAAAACATTCAGTACTTC; CDR3 protein: CASSYGGAKNIQYF; J gene: TRBJ2-4; D gene: NA; V gene: TRBV3-1/TRBV3-2; CDR3 length: 14; clone size: NA
CDR3 DNA: TGTGCCAGCAGACGGGGCTCTGGGGCCAACGTCCTGACTTTC; CDR3 protein: CASRRGSGANVLTF; J gene: TRBJ2-6; D gene: NA; V gene: TRBV6-5; CDR3 length: 14; clone size: NA
CDR3 DNA: TGCGCCAGCAGATCAGGGGGCGGGGGCAAAAACATTCAGTACTTC; CDR3 protein: CASRSGGGGKNIQYF; J gene: TRBJ2-4; D gene: NA; V gene: TRBV5-1; CDR3 length: 15; clone size: NA
CDR3 DNA: TGTGCCAGCAGGGAGCAGACGAACACCGGGGAGCTGTTTTTT; CDR3 protein: CASREQTNTGELFF; J gene: TRBJ2-2; D gene: NA; V gene: TRBV2; CDR3 length: 14; clone size: NA
CDR3 DNA: TGTGCCAGTAGTTTCGCGGACAGTCAGCCCCAGCATTTT; CDR3 protein: CASSFADSQPQHF; J gene: TRBJ1-5; D gene: NA; V gene: TRBV19; CDR3 length: 13; clone size: NA
CDR3 DNA: TGTGCCAGCAGCTTAGAGGGACAGGTTAATGAAAAACTGTTTTTT; CDR3 protein: CASSLEGQVNEKLFF; J gene: TRBJ1-4; D gene: TRBD1; V gene: TRBV7-9; CDR3 length: 15; clone size: NA
CDR3 DNA: TGCGCCAGCAGCCAAGGTCGGTATGTCAACAATGAGCAGTTCTTC; CDR3 protein: CASSQGRYVNNEQFF; J gene: TRBJ2-1; D gene: NA; V gene: TRBV4-3; CDR3 length: 15; clone size: few
CDR3 DNA: TGCAGTGCTAGACAGGGAGAGACCCAGTACTTC; CDR3 protein: CSARQGETQYF; J gene: TRBJ2-5; D gene: NA; V gene: TRBV20-1; CDR3 length: 11; clone size: NA
CDR3 DNA: TGTGCCAGCAGTTTTTATGGGACAGGTTCCTACGAGCAGTACTTC; CDR3 protein: CASSFYGTGSYEQYF; J gene: TRBJ2-7; D gene: TRBD1; V gene: TRBV28; CDR3 length: 15; clone size: NA
CDR3 DNA: TGTGCCATCAGTGATGGAACTATACAGTACTTC; CDR3 protein: CAISDGTIQYF; J gene: TRBJ2-7; D gene: NA; V gene: TRBV10-3; CDR3 length: 11; clone size: few
CDR3 DNA: TGTGCCAGCAGCTCGGGGGGCTTCACCGGGGAGCTGTTTTTT; CDR3 protein: CASSSGGFTGELFF; J gene: TRBJ2-2; D gene: NA; V gene: TRBV7-3; CDR3 length: 14; clone size: NA
CDR3 DNA: TGTGCCATCAGTGCGGAACAGGGCTATGGCTACACCTTC; CDR3 protein: CAISAEQGYGYTF; J gene: TRBJ1-2; D gene: NA; V gene: TRBV10-3; CDR3 length: 13; clone size: once
CDR3 DNA: TGTGCCGCCAGCCGGAGCCCCTACGAGCAGTACTTC; CDR3 protein: CAASRSPYEQYF; J gene: TRBJ2-7; D gene: NA; V gene: TRBV6-6; CDR3 length: 12; clone size: NA
CDR3 DNA: TGCGCCAGCAGCCACCAATACAATGAGCAGTTCTTC; CDR3 protein: CASSHQYNEQFF; J gene: TRBJ2-1; D gene: NA; V gene: TRBV4-1; CDR3 length: 12; clone size: NA
CDR3 DNA: TGCGCCAGCAGTGGGACAAACACCGGGGAGCTGTTTTTT; CDR3 protein: CASSGTNTGELFF; J gene: TRBJ2-2; D gene: NA; V gene: TRBV10-1; CDR3 length: 13; clone size: NA
CDR3 DNA: TGTGCCAGCAGTTTTTCGGACAGGCAGTATTTT; CDR3 protein: CASSFSDRQYF; J gene: TRBJ2-3; D gene: NA; V gene: TRBV12-3/TRBV12-4; CDR3 length: 11; clone size: NA
CDR3 DNA: TGCGCCAGCAGCTTGGCAGGGATAGGGATGAACACTGAAGCTTTCTTT; CDR3 protein: CASSLAGIGMNTEAFF; J gene: TRBJ1-1; D gene: NA; V gene: TRBV5-1; CDR3 length: 16; clone size: NA
CDR3 DNA: TGTGCCAGCAGTTTAGCTAGGCTCAATGAGCAGTTCTTC; CDR3 protein: CASSLARLNEQFF; J gene: TRBJ2-1; D gene: NA; V gene: TRBV28; CDR3 length: 13; clone size: NA
CDR3 DNA: TGTGCCAGCAGCCAAGGCGGGCCTACAGATACGCAGTATTTT; CDR3 protein: CASSQGGPTDTQYF; J gene: TRBJ2-3; D gene: NA; V gene: TRBV3-1/TRBV3-2; CDR3 length: 14; clone size: NA
CDR3 DNA: TGTGCCAGCAGCGTAGGAGGGGGCGGCTACGAGCAGTACTTC; CDR3 protein: CASSVGGGGYEQYF; J gene: TRBJ2-7; D gene: TRBD1; V gene: TRBV9; CDR3 length: 14; clone size: NA
CDR3 DNA: TGTGCCAGCAGCCTGGGACAGGGGAATACTGAAGCTTTCTTT; CDR3 protein: CASSLGQGNTEAFF; J gene: TRBJ1-1; D gene: TRBD1; V gene: TRBV28; CDR3 length: 14; clone size: once
CDR3 DNA: TGTGCCAGCAGCCCCCGGGAGGGGACAGAAGAGACCCAGTACTTC; CDR3 protein: CASSPREGTEETQYF; J gene: TRBJ2-5; D gene: NA; V gene: TRBV9; CDR3 length: 15; clone size: NA
CDR3 DNA: TGTGCCAGCAGGTCAGGGTCAGATTCACCCCTCCACTTT; CDR3 protein: CASRSGSDSPLHF; J gene: TRBJ1-6; D gene: NA; V gene: TRBV28; CDR3 length: 13; clone size: few
CDR3 DNA: TGTGCCAGCAGTGAAATCGGGGAGGGTGGCTACACCTTC; CDR3 protein: CASSEIGEGGYTF; J gene: TRBJ1-2; D gene: NA; V gene: TRBV2; CDR3 length: 13; clone size: NA